This T cell receptor (beta chain) came from a study of T cells after yellow fever vaccination. Study results and caveats: Detected again after the booster were most primary-vaccination clones, at 95% to 96% CD4 and around 91% CD8. When the response was secondary, it was weaker but reached its peak faster, day 5 versus 15.

One entry per CDR3 protein results from TCRdb running MiXCR on the 5' RACE reads. The table records some 550,000 distinct CDR3 sequences, about 19% of them present only once. This clonotype was seen only a few times. Its antigen is unidentified. The germline gives CDR1 SGHTA, CDR2 FQGNSA. This CDR3 is built from 14 residues. The V segment lost 5 bases and the J segment 7 bases; nucleotides outside the gene matches: 9. The chain joins TRBV7-2 to TRBJ1-2; TRBD1 matches 8 bases. Sequences were derived from PBMCs, sampled 15 days after the yellow fever booster vaccination. The TCR sequence derives from a young man who received the YFV17D yellow fever vaccine. CDR3 sequence: CASSQQDRVAGYTF. CDR3 in DNA: TGTGCCAGCAGCCAACAGGACAGGGTTGCTGGCTACACCTTC.